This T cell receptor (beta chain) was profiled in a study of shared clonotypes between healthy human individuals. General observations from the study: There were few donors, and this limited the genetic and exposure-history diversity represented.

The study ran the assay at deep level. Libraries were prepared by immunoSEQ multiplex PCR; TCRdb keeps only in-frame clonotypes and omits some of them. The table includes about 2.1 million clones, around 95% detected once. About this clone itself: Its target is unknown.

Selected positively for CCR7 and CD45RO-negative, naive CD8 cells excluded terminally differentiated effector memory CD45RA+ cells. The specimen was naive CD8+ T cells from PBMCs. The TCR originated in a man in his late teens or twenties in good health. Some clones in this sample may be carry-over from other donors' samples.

The CDR3 DNA is TGTGCCAGCAGCCTGACAGGGACTCGAGGTGGGAGCAATCAGCCCCAGCATTTT. It specifies CASSLTGTRGGSNQPQHF. V is TRBV5-8 and J is TRBJ1-5; 7 bases align to TRBD1. V trimming: 4 bases; J trimming: 1 base; junction bases outside the gene matches: 14. In germline, CDR1 is SGHTS, CDR2 YDEGEE. The CDR3 contains 18 residues.